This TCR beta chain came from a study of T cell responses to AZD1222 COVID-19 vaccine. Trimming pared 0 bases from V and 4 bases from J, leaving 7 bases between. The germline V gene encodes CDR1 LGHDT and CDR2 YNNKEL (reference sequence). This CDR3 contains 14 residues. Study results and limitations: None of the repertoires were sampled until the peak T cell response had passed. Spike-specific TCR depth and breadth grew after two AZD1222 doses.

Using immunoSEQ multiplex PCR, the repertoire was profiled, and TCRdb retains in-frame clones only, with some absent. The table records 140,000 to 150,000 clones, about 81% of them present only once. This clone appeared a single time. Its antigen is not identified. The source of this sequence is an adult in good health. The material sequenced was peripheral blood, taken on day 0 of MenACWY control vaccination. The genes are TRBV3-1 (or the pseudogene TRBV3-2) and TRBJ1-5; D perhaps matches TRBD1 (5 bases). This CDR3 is CASSQDQGNQPQHF. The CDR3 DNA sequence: TGTGCCAGCAGCCAAGACCAGGGAAATCAGCCCCAGCATTTT.